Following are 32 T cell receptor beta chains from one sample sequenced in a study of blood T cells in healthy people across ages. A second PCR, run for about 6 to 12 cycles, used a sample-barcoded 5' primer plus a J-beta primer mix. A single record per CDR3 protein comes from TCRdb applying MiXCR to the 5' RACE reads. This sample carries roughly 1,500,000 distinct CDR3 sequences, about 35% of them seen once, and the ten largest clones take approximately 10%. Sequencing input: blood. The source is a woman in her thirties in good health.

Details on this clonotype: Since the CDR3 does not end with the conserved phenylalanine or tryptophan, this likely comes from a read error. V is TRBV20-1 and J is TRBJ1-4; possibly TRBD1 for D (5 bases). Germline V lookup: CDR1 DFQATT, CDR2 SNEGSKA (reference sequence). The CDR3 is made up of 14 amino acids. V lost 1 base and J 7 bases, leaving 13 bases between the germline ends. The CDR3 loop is CSARGRGDAEKLFL. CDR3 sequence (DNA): TGCAGTGCTAGAGGGCGAGGGGACGCTGAAAAACTGTTTTTG.

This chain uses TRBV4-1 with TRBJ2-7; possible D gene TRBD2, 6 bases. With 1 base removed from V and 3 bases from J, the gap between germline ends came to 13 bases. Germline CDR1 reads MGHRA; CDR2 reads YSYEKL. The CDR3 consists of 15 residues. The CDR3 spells CASSQGGSGLYEQYF. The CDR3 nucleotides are TGCGCCAGCAGCCAAGGTGGGTCGGGACTCTACGAGCAGTACTTC.

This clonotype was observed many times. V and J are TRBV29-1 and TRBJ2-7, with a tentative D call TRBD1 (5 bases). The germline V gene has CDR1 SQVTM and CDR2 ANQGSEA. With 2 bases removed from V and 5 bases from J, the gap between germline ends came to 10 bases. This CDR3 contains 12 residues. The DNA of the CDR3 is TGCAGCGTTGAATCCCAGGGCCACGAGCAGTACTTC. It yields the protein CSVESQGHEQYF.

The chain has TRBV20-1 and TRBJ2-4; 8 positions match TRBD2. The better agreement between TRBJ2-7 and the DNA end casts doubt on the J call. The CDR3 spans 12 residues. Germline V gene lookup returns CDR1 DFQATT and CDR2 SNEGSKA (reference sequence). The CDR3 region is CSATPGGYEQYF. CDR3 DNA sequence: TGCAGTGCTACTCCGGGAGGGTACGAGCAGTACTTC.

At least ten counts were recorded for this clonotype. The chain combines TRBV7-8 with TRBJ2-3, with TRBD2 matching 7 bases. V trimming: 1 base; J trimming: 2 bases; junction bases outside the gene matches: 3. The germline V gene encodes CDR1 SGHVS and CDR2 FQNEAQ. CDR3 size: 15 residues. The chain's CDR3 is CASSLVLADTDTQYF. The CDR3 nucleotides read TGTGCCAGCAGCTTAGTCCTAGCGGACACAGATACGCAGTATTTT.

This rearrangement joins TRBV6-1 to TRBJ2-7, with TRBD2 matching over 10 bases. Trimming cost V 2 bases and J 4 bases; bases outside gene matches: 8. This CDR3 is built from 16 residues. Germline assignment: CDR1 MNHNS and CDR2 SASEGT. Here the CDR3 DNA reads TGTGCCAGCAGTGAACACCTAGCGGGAGAGGAGTACGAGCAGTACTTC. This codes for CASSEHLAGEEYEQYF.

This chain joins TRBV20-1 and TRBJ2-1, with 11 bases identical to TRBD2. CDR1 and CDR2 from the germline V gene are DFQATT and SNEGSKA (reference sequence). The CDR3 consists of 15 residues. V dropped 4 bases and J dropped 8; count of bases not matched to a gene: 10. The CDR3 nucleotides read TGCAGTGCTATCTTGGGACTAGCGGCGCTGGATGAGCAGTTCTTC. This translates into CSAILGLAALDEQFF.

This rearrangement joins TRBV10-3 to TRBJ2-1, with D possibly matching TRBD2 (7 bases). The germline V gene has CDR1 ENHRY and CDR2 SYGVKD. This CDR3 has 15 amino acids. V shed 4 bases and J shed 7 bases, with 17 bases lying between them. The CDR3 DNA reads TGTGCCATCAGTGTGGGGAGGGGGGGCGGAAATGAGCAGTTCTTC. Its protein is CAISVGRGGGNEQFF.

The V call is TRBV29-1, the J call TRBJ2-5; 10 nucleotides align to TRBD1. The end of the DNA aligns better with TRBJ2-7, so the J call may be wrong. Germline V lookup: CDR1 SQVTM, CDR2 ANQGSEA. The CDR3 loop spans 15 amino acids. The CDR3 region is CSVVHPGTGAHEQYF. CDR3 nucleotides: TGCAGCGTCGTCCACCCCGGGACAGGGGCACACGAGCAGTACTTC.

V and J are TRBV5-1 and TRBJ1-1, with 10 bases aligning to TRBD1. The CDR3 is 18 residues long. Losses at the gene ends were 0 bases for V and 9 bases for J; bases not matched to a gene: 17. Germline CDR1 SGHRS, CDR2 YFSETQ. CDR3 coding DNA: TGCGCCAGCAGCTTGGGGGGGACAGGGGACGTATCCCCGTTTAAAGCTTTCTTT. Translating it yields CASSLGGTGDVSPFKAFF.

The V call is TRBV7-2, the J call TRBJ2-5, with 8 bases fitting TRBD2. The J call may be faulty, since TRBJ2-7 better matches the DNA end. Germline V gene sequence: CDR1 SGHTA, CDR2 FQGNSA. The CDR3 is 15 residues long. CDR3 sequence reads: CASSLISGSFHEQYF. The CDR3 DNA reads TGTGCCAGCAGCTTAATCAGCGGGAGTTTCCACGAGCAGTACTTC.

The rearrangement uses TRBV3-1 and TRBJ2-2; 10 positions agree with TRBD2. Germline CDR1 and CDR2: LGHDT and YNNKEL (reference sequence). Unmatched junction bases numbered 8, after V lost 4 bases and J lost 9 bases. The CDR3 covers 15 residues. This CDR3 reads CASSRESGGARELFF. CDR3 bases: TGTGCCAGCAGCCGTGAAAGCGGGGGGGCCCGGGAGCTGTTTTTT. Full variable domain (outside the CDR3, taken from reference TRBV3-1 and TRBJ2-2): DTAVSQTPKYLVTQMGNDKSIKCEQNLGHDTMYWYKQDSKKFLKIMFSYNNKELIINETVPNRFSPKSPDKAHLNLHINSLELGDSAVYFCASSRESGGARELFFGEGSRLTVL.

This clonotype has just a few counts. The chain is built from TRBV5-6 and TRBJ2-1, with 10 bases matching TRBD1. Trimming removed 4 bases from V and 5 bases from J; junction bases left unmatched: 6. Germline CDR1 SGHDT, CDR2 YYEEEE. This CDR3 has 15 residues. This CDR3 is CASSRDRGTNNEQFF. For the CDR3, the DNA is TGTGCCAGCAGCCGGGACAGGGGAACAAACAATGAGCAGTTCTTC.

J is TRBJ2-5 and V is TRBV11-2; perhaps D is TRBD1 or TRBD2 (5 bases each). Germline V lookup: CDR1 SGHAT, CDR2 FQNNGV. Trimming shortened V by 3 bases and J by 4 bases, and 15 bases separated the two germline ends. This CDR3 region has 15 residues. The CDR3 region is CASSLGPGPRETQYF. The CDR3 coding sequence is TGTGCCAGCAGCTTGGGCCCGGGACCCCGAGAGACCCAGTACTTC. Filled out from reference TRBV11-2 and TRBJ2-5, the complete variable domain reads EAGVAQSPRYKIIEKRQSVAFWCNPISGHATLYWYQQILGQGPKLLIQFQNNGVVDDSQLPKDRFSAERLKGVDSTLKIQPAKLEDSAVYLCASSLGPGPRETQYFGPGTRLLVL.

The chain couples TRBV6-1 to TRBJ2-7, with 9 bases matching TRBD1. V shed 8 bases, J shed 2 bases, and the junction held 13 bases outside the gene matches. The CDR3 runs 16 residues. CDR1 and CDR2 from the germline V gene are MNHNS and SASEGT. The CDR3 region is CASLRMPGQGPYEQYF. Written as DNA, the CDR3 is TGTGCCAGCCTACGAATGCCGGGACAGGGACCCTACGAGCAGTACTTC.

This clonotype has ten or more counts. This chain's CDR3 is CSAPWASGTYEQYF. CDR3 nucleotides: TGCAGTGCCCCTTGGGCTAGCGGTACCTACGAGCAGTACTTC. This chain links TRBV20-1 with TRBJ2-7; 7 positions agree with TRBD2. The CDR3 has 14 residues. The germline CDR1 and CDR2 sequences are DFQATT and SNEGSKA (reference sequence). Trimming cost V 6 bases and J 2 bases; bases outside gene matches: 10.

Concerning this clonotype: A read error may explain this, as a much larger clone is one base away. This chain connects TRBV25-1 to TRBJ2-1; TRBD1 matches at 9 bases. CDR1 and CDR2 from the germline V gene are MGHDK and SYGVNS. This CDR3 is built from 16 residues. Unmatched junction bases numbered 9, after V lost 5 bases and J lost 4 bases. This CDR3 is CASSRSRTGVYNEQFF. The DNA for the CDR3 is TGTGCCAGCAGTAGATCCAGGACAGGGGTTTACAATGAGCAGTTCTTC.

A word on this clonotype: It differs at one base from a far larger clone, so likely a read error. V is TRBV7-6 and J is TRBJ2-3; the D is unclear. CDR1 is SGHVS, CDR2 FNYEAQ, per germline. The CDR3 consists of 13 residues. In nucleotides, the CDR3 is TGTGCCTGCAGCTTGGGCCGCACAGATACGCAGTATTTT. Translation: CACSLGRTDTQYF.

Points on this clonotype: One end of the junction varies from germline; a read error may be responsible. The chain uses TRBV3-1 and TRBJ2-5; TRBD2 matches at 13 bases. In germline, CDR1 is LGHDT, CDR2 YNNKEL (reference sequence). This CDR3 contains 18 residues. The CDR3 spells CASTQTSGRAGYQETQYF. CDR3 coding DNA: TGTGCCAGCACCCAAACTAGCGGGAGGGCCGGGTACCAAGAGACCCAGTACTTC.

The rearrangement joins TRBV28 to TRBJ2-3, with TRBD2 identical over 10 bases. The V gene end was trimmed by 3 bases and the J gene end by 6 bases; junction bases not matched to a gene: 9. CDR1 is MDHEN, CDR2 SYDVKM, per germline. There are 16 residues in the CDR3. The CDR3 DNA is TGTGCCAGCAGTTTTCCAGCGGGAGGGCTAGTCGATACGCAGTATTTT. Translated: CASSFPAGGLVDTQYF. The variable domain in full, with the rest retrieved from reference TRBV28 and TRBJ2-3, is DVKVTQSSRYLVKRTGEKVFLECVQDMDHENMFWYRQDPGLGLRLIYFSYDVKMKEKGDIPEGYSVSREKKERFSLILESASTNQTSMYLCASSFPAGGLVDTQYFGPGTRLTVL.

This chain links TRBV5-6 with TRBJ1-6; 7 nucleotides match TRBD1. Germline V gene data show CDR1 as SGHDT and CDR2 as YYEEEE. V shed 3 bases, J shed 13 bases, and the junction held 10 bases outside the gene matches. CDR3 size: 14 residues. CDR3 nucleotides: TGTGCCAGCAGCTCGTCAGGGGGGACCAGGCCCCTCCACTTT. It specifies CASSSSGGTRPLHF.

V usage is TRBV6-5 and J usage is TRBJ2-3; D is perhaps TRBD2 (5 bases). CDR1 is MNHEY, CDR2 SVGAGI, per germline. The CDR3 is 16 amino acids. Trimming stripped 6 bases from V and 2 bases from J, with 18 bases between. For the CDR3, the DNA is TGTGCCAGCAGCTCTTGGGGAGCGGCCCCCACAGATACGCAGTATTTT. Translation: CASSSWGAAPTDTQYF.

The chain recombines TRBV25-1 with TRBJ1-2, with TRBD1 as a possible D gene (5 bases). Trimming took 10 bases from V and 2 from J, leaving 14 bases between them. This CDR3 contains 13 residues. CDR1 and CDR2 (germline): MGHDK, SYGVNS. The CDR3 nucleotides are TGTGCCACCCCCGGAGCAGGGAACTATGGCTACACCTTC. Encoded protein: CATPGAGNYGYTF.

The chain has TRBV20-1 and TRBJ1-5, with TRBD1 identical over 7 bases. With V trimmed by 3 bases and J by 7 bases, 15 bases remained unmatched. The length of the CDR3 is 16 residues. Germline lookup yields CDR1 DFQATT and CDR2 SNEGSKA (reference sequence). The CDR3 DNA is TGCAGTGCTAGGACCCCGCAGGGGGGCCGAGGGCAGCCCCAGCATTTT. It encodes CSARTPQGGRGQPQHF.

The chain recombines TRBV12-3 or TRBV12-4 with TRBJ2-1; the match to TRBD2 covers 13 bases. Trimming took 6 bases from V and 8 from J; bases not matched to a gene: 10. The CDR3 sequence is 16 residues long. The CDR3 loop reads CASRPSGLAGDDEQFF. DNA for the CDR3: TGTGCCAGCAGACCCAGCGGACTAGCGGGAGATGATGAGCAGTTCTTC.

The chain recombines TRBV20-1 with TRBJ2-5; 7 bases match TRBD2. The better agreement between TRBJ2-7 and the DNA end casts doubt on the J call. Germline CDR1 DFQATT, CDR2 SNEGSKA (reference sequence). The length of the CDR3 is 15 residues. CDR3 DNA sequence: TGCAGTGCTAGAGATTGGACTAGGGCCGGTTACGAGCAGTACTTC. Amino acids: CSARDWTRAGYEQYF.

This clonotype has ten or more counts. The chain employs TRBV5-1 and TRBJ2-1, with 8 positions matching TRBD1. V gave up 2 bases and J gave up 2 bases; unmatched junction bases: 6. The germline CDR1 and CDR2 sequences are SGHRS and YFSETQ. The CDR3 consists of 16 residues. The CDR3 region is CASSLTSGGTYNEQFF. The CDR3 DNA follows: TGCGCCAGCAGCTTAACTTCAGGGGGCACCTACAATGAGCAGTTCTTC.

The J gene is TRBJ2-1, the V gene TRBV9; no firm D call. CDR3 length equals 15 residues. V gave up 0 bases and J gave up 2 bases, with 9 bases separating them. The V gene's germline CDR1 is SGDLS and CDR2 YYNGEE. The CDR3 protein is CASSVEFRAYNEQFF. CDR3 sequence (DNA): TGTGCCAGCAGCGTAGAATTTAGGGCCTACAATGAGCAGTTCTTC.

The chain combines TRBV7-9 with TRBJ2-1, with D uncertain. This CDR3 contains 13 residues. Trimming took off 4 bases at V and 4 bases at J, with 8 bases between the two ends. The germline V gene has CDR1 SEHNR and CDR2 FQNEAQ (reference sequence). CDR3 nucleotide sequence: TGTGCCAGCAGCTGGACGAAGTACAATGAGCAGTTCTTC. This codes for CASSWTKYNEQFF.

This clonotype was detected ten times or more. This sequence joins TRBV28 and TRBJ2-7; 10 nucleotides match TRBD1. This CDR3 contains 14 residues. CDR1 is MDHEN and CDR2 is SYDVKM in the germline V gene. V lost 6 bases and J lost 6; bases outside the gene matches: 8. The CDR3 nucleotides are TGTGCCAGCAGCCGGGACAGGGGTCTCGGCGAGCAGTACTTC. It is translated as CASSRDRGLGEQYF.

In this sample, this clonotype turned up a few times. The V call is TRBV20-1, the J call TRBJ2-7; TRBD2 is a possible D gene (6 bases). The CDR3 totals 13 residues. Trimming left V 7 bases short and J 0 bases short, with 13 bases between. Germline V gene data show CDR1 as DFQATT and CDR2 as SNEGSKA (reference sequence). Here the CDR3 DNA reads TGCAGTGTTACGGGGGTGAGCTCCTACGAGCAGTACTTC. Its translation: CSVTGVSSYEQYF.

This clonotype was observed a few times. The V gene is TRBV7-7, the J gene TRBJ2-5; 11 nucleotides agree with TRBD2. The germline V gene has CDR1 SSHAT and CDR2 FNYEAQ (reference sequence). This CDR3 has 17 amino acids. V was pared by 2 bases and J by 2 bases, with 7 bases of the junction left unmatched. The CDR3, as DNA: TGTGCCAGCAGCTTAAGGAGGATAGCGGGGGGGCAAGAGACCCAGTACTTC. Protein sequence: CASSLRRIAGGQETQYF.